This TCR beta chain was identified during a study of CD8 T cells in ankylosing spondylitis. 5'-RACE, quantitative and with molecular barcodes, yielded the TCR beta libraries. TCRdb processed the 5' RACE reads anew with MiXCR; each CDR3 protein has one entry. The sample includes some 800,000 distinct CDR3 sequences, 12% of them seen just once. As concerns this clonotype: Its antigen is currently unknown.

The CDR3 is 14 amino acids. V was pared by 6 bases and J by 1 base, with 12 bases between. From germline, CDR1 is MNHNS and CDR2 SASEGT. Study-wide results and caveats: With a CD8+ phenotype, disease-linked clones were relatively rare in peripheral blood. Earlier authors reported some of these motif variants in reactive arthritis synovial fluid and blood. A TCR beta motif of eight or nine highly homologous variants seemed to mark ankylosing spondylitis blood. There was reportedly significant enrichment of clones that were disease-linked in matched ankylosing spondylitis synovial fluid.

Material for sequencing was blood, either unsorted or a sorted T cell fraction (not recorded which). The chain uses TRBV6-1 and TRBJ2-5; the D is unclear. The sequence derives from a male donor with ankylosing spondylitis. The CDR3 DNA is TGTGCCAGCAGGAAAACAGCATTCCAAGAGACCCAGTACTTC. It is translated as CASRKTAFQETQYF.